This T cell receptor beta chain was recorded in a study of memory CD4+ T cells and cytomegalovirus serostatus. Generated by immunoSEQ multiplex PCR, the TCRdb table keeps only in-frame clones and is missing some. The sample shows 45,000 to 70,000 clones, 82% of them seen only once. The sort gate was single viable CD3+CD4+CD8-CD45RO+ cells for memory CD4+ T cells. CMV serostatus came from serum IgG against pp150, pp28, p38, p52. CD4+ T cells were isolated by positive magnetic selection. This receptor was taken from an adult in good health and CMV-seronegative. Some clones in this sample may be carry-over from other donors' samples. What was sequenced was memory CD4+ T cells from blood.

CDR3 amino acids: CASSPLLAGTDTQYF. The CDR3 coding sequence is TGCGCCAGCAGCCCCCTACTAGCGGGAACAGATACGCAGTATTTT. The chain has TRBV4-3 and TRBJ2-3; 10 bases agree with TRBD2. The CDR3 contains 15 residues. From germline, CDR1 is LGHNA and CDR2 YSLEER. V lost 4 bases to trimming and J lost 3 bases; unmatched junction nucleotides: 4.